This passage covers 22 T cell receptor beta chains from one sample sequenced in a study of T cell responses to AZD1222 COVID-19 vaccine. Sequenced by immunoSEQ multiplex PCR; TCRdb stores in-frame clones only, minus some. In the table there are 140,000 or so clones, around 89% of which are singletons. This sample comprised peripheral blood, obtained on day 0 of AZD1222 vaccination. The receptors stem from an adult in good health.

CDR3 nucleotides: TGTGCCAGCAGCTTAGTAGTGGGACCGCCCACAGATACGCAGTATTTT. Translating gives CASSLVVGPPTDTQYF. This sequence joins TRBV11-2 and TRBJ2-3, with D perhaps TRBD1 or TRBD2 (5 bases each). V lost 1 base, J lost 2 bases, and 13 bases lay in between. Germline V gives CDR1 SGHAT, CDR2 FQNNGV. The CDR3 spans 16 residues.

The chain uses TRBV19 and TRBJ2-1; tentatively, D is TRBD1 or TRBD2 (7 bases each). V lost 0 bases and J lost 3, with 12 bases in between. CDR3 length: 16 residues. The V gene's germline CDR1 is LNHDA and CDR2 SQIVND (reference sequence). The CDR3, as DNA: TGTGCCAGTAGTATAGATCCCAGGGGGGGCTACAATGAGCAGTTCTTC. The encoded protein is CASSIDPRGGYNEQFF.

The sample holds one count of this clone. CDR3 protein: CASSFNRQTNTEAFF. CDR3 DNA sequence: TGTGCCAGCAGCTTTAACCGACAGACCAACACTGAAGCTTTCTTT. V gene TRBV7-8 combines with J gene TRBJ1-1; TRBD1 is a possible D gene (5 bases). Per the germline V gene, CDR1 is SGHVS and CDR2 is FQNEAQ. Trimming cost V 3 bases and J 2 bases, with 13 bases left between them. This CDR3 is 15 amino acids long.

The genes are TRBV27 and TRBJ1-2, with a possible D match to TRBD1 (6 bases). Trimming cost V 6 bases and J 0 bases, with 14 bases left between them. CDR3 size: 15 residues. Germline values: CDR1 MNHEY, CDR2 SMNVEV (reference sequence). The CDR3 DNA sequence: TGTGCCAGCAGGTACAGGGTTCTGGCTAACTATGGCTACACCTTC. It specifies CASRYRVLANYGYTF.

This clone was recorded a few times. The rearrangement links TRBV6-1 to TRBJ1-4; D uncertain. The CDR3 has 16 amino acids. V was trimmed by 0 bases and J by 0 bases, leaving 8 bases between them. The germline CDR1 and CDR2 sequences are MNHNS and SASEGT. CDR3 nucleotides: TGTGCCAGCAGTGAAGCGGTCGTCGCAACTAATGAAAAACTGTTTTTT. It codes for CASSEAVVATNEKLFF.

This chain uses TRBV2 with TRBJ2-1; D is tentatively TRBD1 or TRBD2 (5 bases each). Germline CDR1 SNHLY, CDR2 FYNNEI. CDR3 length: 12 residues. Trimming cost V 9 bases and J 0 bases, with 6 bases left between them. CDR3 DNA: TGTGCCAGTGGGGGCTCCTACAATGAGCAGTTCTTC. Translating gives CASGGSYNEQFF.

V usage is TRBV18 and J usage is TRBJ1-3; a possible D gene is TRBD1 (5 bases). The CDR3 totals 16 residues. Trimming took off 3 bases at V and 0 bases at J, with 12 bases between the two ends. Germline assignment: CDR1 KGHSH and CDR2 LQKENI. CDR3 DNA sequence: TGTGCCAGCTCACCCTACGGCGGACACTCTGGAAACACCATATATTTT. Translating gives CASSPYGGHSGNTIYF.

For this clone: Other nucleotide sequences in the sample specify the same CDR3. This chain uses TRBV28 with TRBJ1-2; D may be TRBD1 (5 bases). V gave up 5 bases and J gave up 5 bases, with 18 bases separating them. This CDR3 region has 15 residues. Germline V CDR1 and CDR2: MDHEN, SYDVKM. The CDR3 coding sequence is TGTGCCAGCAGTCCTGGGACCCCAAGAGATTATGGCTACACCTTC. As protein: CASSPGTPRDYGYTF.

This clone was detected once. The chain couples TRBV12-5 to TRBJ2-5, with D possibly TRBD1 on 6 matching bases. This CDR3 region has 15 residues. Germline CDR1 and CDR2: LGHNT and FRNRAP. Trimming removed 6 bases from V and 4 bases from J, with 18 bases in between. The CDR3 DNA is TGTGCTAGTGGGCTCGGACAGACAGAGACAGAGACCCAGTACTTC. Its translation: CASGLGQTETETQYF.

This clone showed up just a few times. The V gene is TRBV5-1, the J gene TRBJ1-2; D is undetermined. CDR3 length: 13 residues. Between the trimmed V and J ends, which lost 4 bases and 3 bases, there was a span of 10 bases. CDR1 SGHRS and CDR2 YFSETQ come from the germline V gene. CDR3 residues: CASSLDGHYGYTF. The CDR3 coding sequence is TGCGCCAGCAGCCTGGACGGTCACTATGGCTACACCTTC.

The chain joins TRBV16 to TRBJ2-7; D perhaps matches TRBD1 (5 bases). Germline lookup yields CDR1 KGHSY and CDR2 FQNENV. The CDR3 is 15 residues long. Trimming removed 3 bases from V and 2 bases from J, with 14 bases in between. The chain's CDR3 is CASSHPARATYEQYF. In DNA form, the CDR3 reads TGTGCCAGCAGCCACCCCGCCAGGGCCACCTACGAGCAGTACTTC. The full variable domain, completed using reference TRBV16 and TRBJ2-7, is GEEVAQTPKHLVRGEGQKAKLYCAPIKGHSYVFWYQQVLKNEFKFLISFQNENVFDETGMPKERFSAKCLPNSPCSLEIQATKLEDSAVYFCASSHPARATYEQYFGPGTRLTVT.

The chain joins TRBV5-1 to TRBJ1-4; 10 bases match TRBD1. V lost 5 bases, J lost 7 bases, and 5 bases stayed unmatched. CDR1 SGHRS and CDR2 YFSETQ come from the germline V gene. This CDR3 has 14 residues. The CDR3 coding sequence is TGCGCCAGCAGTTCGAGGGACAGGGGTGAAAAACTGTTTTTT. It specifies CASSSRDRGEKLFF.

This clone appeared a single time. The chain has TRBV21-1 and TRBJ1-2. TRBV21-1 corresponds to a pseudogene. The CDR3 runs to 15 residues. The CDR3 region is CARVRRGSRNYGYTF. The CDR3 DNA is TGTGCCAGGGTGCGGAGGGGCAGCAGGAACTATGGCTACACCTTC.

Concerning this clone: Relative to the germline gene, one junction end is altered; a read error may explain this. This chain joins TRBV5-1 and TRBJ2-7, with TRBD2 matching 9 bases. The CDR3 consists of 12 residues. In germline, CDR1 is SGHRS, CDR2 YFSETQ. The CDR3 reads CASSLDGGRAAF. CDR3 in DNA: TGCGCCAGCAGCTTGGATGGCGGGAGGGCCGCATTC. Using reference TRBV5-1 and TRBJ2-7 for the parts outside the CDR3, the full variable domain is KAGVTQTPRYLIKTRGQQVTLSCSPISGHRSVSWYQQTPGQGLQFLFEYFSETQRNKGNFPGRFSGRQFSNSRSEMNVSTLELGDSALYLCASSLDGGRAAFGPGTRLTVT.

V gene TRBV27 combines with J gene TRBJ1-6, with D tentatively TRBD1 (5 bases). This CDR3 contains 12 residues. V lost 6 bases to trimming and J lost 8 bases, with 8 bases between them. Germline V gives CDR1 MNHEY, CDR2 SMNVEV (reference sequence). The CDR3 nucleotides read TGTGCCAGCAGCCCCAGGGATTCACCCCTCCACTTT. Its protein product is CASSPRDSPLHF.

The chain combines TRBV18 with TRBJ1-1; possible D gene TRBD1, 6 bases. V was clipped by 6 bases and J by 1 base, with 18 bases between them. CDR1 and CDR2 (germline): KGHSH, LQKENI. The CDR3 covers 16 residues. CDR3 amino acids: CASSQQGGTANTEAFF. The DNA of the CDR3 is TGTGCCAGCTCCCAACAAGGGGGGACTGCGAACACTGAAGCTTTCTTT.

This clone appeared a single time. The chain is built from TRBV27 and TRBJ2-7; 8 nucleotides align to TRBD1. Germline CDR1 and CDR2: MNHEY and SMNVEV (reference sequence). The CDR3 covers 14 residues. With V trimmed by 6 bases and J by 6 bases, 10 bases remained unmatched. The CDR3 is CASRPGTGFGEQYF. CDR3 nucleotide sequence: TGTGCCAGCAGGCCCGGGACAGGTTTCGGCGAGCAGTACTTC.

The chain is built from TRBV28 and TRBJ1-3; unclear D gene. The V gene's germline CDR1 is MDHEN and CDR2 SYDVKM. V lost 6 bases, J lost 6 bases, and 9 bases lay in between. The CDR3 is made up of 12 amino acids. CDR3 loop: CASRPSANTIYF. The DNA for the CDR3 is TGTGCCAGCAGGCCGTCGGCAAACACCATATATTTT.

V gene TRBV5-1 combines with J gene TRBJ1-2, with TRBD1 identical over 7 bases. The CDR3 is made up of 13 amino acids. Germline CDR1 is SGHRS and CDR2 is YFSETQ. The ends lost 2 bases at V and 11 bases at J; junction bases unmatched: 9. The CDR3 nucleotides are TGCGCCAGCAGCTTACCGGACAGGCCTAGGTACACCTTC. Translation gives CASSLPDRPRYTF.

V gene TRBV6-5 combines with J gene TRBJ1-2, with no clear D. The CDR3 spans 15 residues. Germline values: CDR1 MNHEY, CDR2 SVGAGI. The V gene lost 6 bases and the J gene lost 0 bases, with 14 bases spanning the gap. CDR3 DNA: TGTGCCAGCAGACACCCCTTGGGTTCTAACTATGGCTACACCTTC. This encodes CASRHPLGSNYGYTF.

The V and J genes are TRBV14 and TRBJ2-3; 8 bases line up with TRBD1. Trimming cost V 4 bases and J 5 bases; bases outside gene matches: 11. The CDR3 is 16 residues long. Germline V gene lookup returns CDR1 SGHDN and CDR2 FVKESK. The CDR3 DNA is TGTGCCAGCAGCCCCTACGGGAGACAGGGGATAGATACGCAGTATTTT. This codes for CASSPYGRQGIDTQYF. Based on the CDR3 plus reference TRBV14 and TRBJ2-3, the full variable domain is EAGVTQFPSHSVIEKGQTVTLRCDPISGHDNLYWYRRVMGKEIKFLLHFVKESKQDESGMPNNRFLAERTGGTYSTLKVQPAELEDSGVYFCASSPYGRQGIDTQYFGPGTRLTVL.

CDR3 protein: CASSSVLVRRKNTEAFF. The CDR3 DNA reads as TGTGCCAGCAGTTCGGTACTAGTTCGACGGAAGAACACTGAAGCTTTCTTT. The chain combines TRBV28 with TRBJ1-1; no clear D gene. The V end lost 4 bases, the J end lost 1 base, and 19 bases lay between the germline ends. The CDR3 has 17 amino acids. Germline V gives CDR1 MDHEN, CDR2 SYDVKM.